The 7 T cell receptor beta chains below come from one sample, sequenced in a study of CD8 T cells in Susac syndrome. RNA was extracted with the RNeasy kit, and a quantity of about 0.45 to 1 ug was reverse transcribed using random hexamers. A single record per CDR3 protein comes from TCRdb applying MiXCR to the immunoSEQ multiplex PCR reads. The sample records about 130,000 distinct CDR3 sequences, roughly 95% being singletons. Input material: CD4+ T cells from PBMCs. The receptors were gathered from a human donor in good health.

V usage is TRBV6-5 and J usage is TRBJ2-1; 11 positions agree with TRBD2. Losses at the gene ends were 7 bases for V and 7 bases for J; bases not matched to a gene: 6. This CDR3 is built from 14 residues. Germline loops: CDR1 MNHEY, CDR2 SVGAGI. CDR3 protein: CASNGGLAVNEQFF. DNA of the CDR3: TGTGCCAGCAATGGGGGACTAGCGGTGAATGAGCAGTTCTTC.

The chain joins TRBV9 to TRBJ2-3; 10 bases align to TRBD2. The V segment lost 0 bases and the J segment 0 bases; nucleotides outside the gene matches: 7. The CDR3 is 18 amino acids. Looked up from germline, CDR1 is SGDLS and CDR2 is YYNGEE. For the CDR3, the DNA is TGTGCCAGCAGCGTAGAATTGACTAGCGGGCTTAGCACAGATACGCAGTATTTT. Encoded protein: CASSVELTSGLSTDTQYF.

Only one count was recorded for this clonotype. The J gene is TRBJ2-1, the V gene TRBV29-1; 8 bases align to TRBD1. This CDR3 contains 14 residues. After removal of 4 bases from V and 4 bases from J, the junction contained 6 bases not matched to a gene. Germline V gene data show CDR1 as SQVTM and CDR2 as ANQGSEA. CDR3 loop: CSVGARGPYNEQFF. The DNA for the CDR3 is TGCAGCGTTGGTGCCAGGGGGCCGTACAATGAGCAGTTCTTC.

This chain links TRBV5-1 with TRBJ1-2; the D gene is possibly TRBD1 (5 bases). Trimming removed 7 bases from V and 6 bases from J, with 13 bases in between. There are 12 residues in the CDR3. The V gene's germline CDR1 is SGHRS and CDR2 YFSETQ. The CDR3 region is CASGPRDHGYTF. DNA for the CDR3: TGCGCCAGCGGGCCCAGGGACCATGGCTACACCTTC.

V is TRBV12-3 or TRBV12-4 and J is TRBJ1-5; D perhaps matches TRBD1 (6 bases). This CDR3 has 16 residues. The V and J ends lost 3 bases and 1 base respectively, with 13 bases between them. CDR3 amino acids: CASSFWGLKSNQPQHF. CDR3 nucleotides: TGTGCCAGCAGTTTTTGGGGGCTGAAGAGCAATCAGCCCCAGCATTTT.

This rearrangement joins TRBV6-5 to TRBJ2-2; D is possibly TRBD1 (5 bases). The germline gives CDR1 MNHEY, CDR2 SVGAGI. V gave up 0 bases and J gave up 5 bases, with 7 bases separating them. The CDR3 extends over 14 amino acids. The CDR3 DNA reads TGTGCCAGCAGTTACTCAGCAGGGACCGGGGAGCTGTTTTTT. Translation: CASSYSAGTGELFF.

J is TRBJ2-5 and V is TRBV24-1; 11 bases agree with TRBD1. The CDR3 covers 16 residues. V gave up 3 bases and J gave up 3 bases; unmatched junction bases: 5. Germline CDR1 reads KGHDR; CDR2 reads SFDVKD. The DNA for the CDR3 is TGTGCCACCAGTGATACCGGACAGGGGGCGAAAGAGACCCAGTACTTC. It yields the protein CATSDTGQGAKETQYF.